Sequencing of this TCR beta chain was carried out in a study of shared clonotypes between healthy human individuals (dated by TCRdb to the early 2020s). About the full investigation: A couple of women and a few men aged 18 to 49 years were included in the cohort. Per donor, leukapheresis produced somewhere between about 0.9 and 9.5 billion PBMCs. For each donor, three plates each were used for CD4 naive and CD4 memory, two plates were used for CD8 naive, and one plate was used for CD8 memory. Libraries were prepared and TCR repertoires were sequenced by different laboratories using diverse techniques, in order to increase sequencing depth and limit assay-specific biases. The study deeply sequenced blood TCR repertoires of several healthy adults to estimate repertoire size and the extent of clonotype sharing between individuals.

Broad study findings and their caveats: Estimated clonotype richness was generally larger for naive than for memory subsets. Because the study included a small number of donors, the genetic and exposure-history diversity represented was limited. Sampling was restricted to blood, and TCR repertoires in tissue are likely to differ from TCR repertoires in blood. Compared with non-shared clonotypes, the clonotypes found in all four sorted-subset donors had higher generation probabilities. Even with the large sequencing depth, rarefaction of the sorted-subset datasets indicated that sequencing was incomplete. When several donors were compared, the shared fraction of clonotypes was 5% to 6.5% for naive CD4, approximately 3.3% for naive CD8, about 2.4% for memory CD4, and less than 0.45% for memory CD8. Based on pairwise subsampling, the degree of clonotype sharing among donors was expected to be affected by sequencing depth.

Healthy HIV-negative adults with no recently reported acute infections or vaccinations were included as donors. All donors were Caucasian adults living in Nashville, Tennessee, USA. Magnetic negative selection was used to enrich CD4+ T cells, after which naive cells were positively selected on CD45RA and the negative fraction became the memory subset. Blood was obtained by leukapheresis, after which PBMCs were separated by Ficoll-Histopaque density gradient centrifugation and cryopreserved in liquid nitrogen vapor phase. Analytical flow cytometry was used to check the purity and quantity of each magnetically sorted T cell population. Genomic DNA was isolated from each sorted fraction and quantified by UV absorbance on a Nanodrop 2000c. Using the deep immunoSEQ assay, TCR CDR3 regions were amplified from genomic DNA by multiplex PCR. Genomic DNA extracted from each cell subset was distributed evenly over all wells of several immunoSEQ 96-well plates, and each plate served as one replicate. For sorted subsets, each replicate PCR was loaded with approximately 190 ng genomic DNA, equivalent to 25,000 to 35,000 T cell genomes. Purified libraries were quantified with a Qubit 3.0 fluorometer, sized on a Bioanalyzer 2100, and re-quantified with the KAPA Library Quantification kit. A separate single-read 150-cycle Illumina NextSeq 550 flow cell was used to sequence each immunoSEQ 96-well plate. As for the authors' bioinformatics: Because the immunoSEQ output held only junctional sequences and lacked quality scores, the filtering could not match the filtering applied to full-length reads. Sequences were annotated with PyIR, a Python wrapper for IgBLAST v1.9, and V/J genes and CDR3 were assigned using IMGT germline references. Any read was removed if the V/J assignment was weak (E-value above 1e-6), the CDR3 was missing, or the read contained stop codons, out-of-frame junctions, or ambiguous translated residues. V3J clonotypes were defined by identical inferred V gene, J gene, and CDR3 amino acid sequence. To compute the percentage overlap between repertoires, the number of shared unique clonotypes was divided by the size of the smaller repertoire. RTK rarefaction, the Chao1 estimator, and Recon v2.1 estimates of unobserved clonotypes were used to assess repertoire richness. Generation probabilities were computed with OLGA for all TCRbeta clonotypes obtained by the gDNA method from several donors. As stored in TCRdb, this immuneACCESS dataset retains in-frame rearrangements with V and J assigned. A fraction of the clones does not appear; measured against another copy, unresolved V genes explain less than half of the discrepancy, and the remainder lacks a known reason. V and J calls and clone size are given by that table; D and trimming were obtained from the DNA. Across this sample there are roughly 2 million clones, with more than 90% seen only once. The ten largest clones add up to around 0.13% of the sample.

A note on this clone: Its recognized antigen is unknown. No much larger clonotype is one base removed from it; base qualities were not supplied.

Its CDR3 holds 15 amino acids, cysteine through phenylalanine. CDR3 DNA is the only sequence kept; it has 45 bases, read in frame from the first base. The germline V gene encodes CDR1 SNHLY and CDR2 FYNNEI. After removal of 6 bases from V and 5 bases from J, the junction retains 12 bases not matched to a gene. The rearranged segments are TRBV2 and TRBJ2-5, with 7 central nucleotides matching TRBD2. The source of this sequence is a man aged 18 to 35 in good health. The sequencing input was naive CD4+ T cells sorted from blood. The cell subset or site label of this sample denotes: CD45RA+ positively selected. The CDR3 amino acid sequence is: CASSSQGREWETQYF. The DNA is TGTGCCAGCAGCTCTCAAGGGCGGGAGTGGGAGACCCAGTACTTC.